A selection of T cell receptor beta chains follows, all from one sample in a study of blood T cell repertoires in COVID-19. The protocol was immunoSEQ multiplex PCR, while the TCRdb copy is restricted to in-frame clones and leaves out a portion. The profile shows about 190,000 clones, more than 70% of them singletons. Specimen: peripheral blood. Every receptor here comes from a man aged 45 to 65 with active or convalescent COVID-19. CDR3s include the opening cysteine and the closing phenylalanine or tryptophan. The order of the fields is CDR3 DNA, CDR3 protein, clone size, D gene, V gene, J gene. The D gene is left open where the match is weak. Only part of the rows carry a size: once, few, many, or a class if the clone is expanded.

cdr3_nt: TGTGCCAGCAGCCCATGGACAGGGAGGGTTGAAGCTTTCTTT
cdr3_aa: CASSPWTGRVEAFF
clone_size: -
d_call: TRBD1
v_call: TRBV5-6
j_call: TRBJ1-1

cdr3_nt: TGTGCCAGCAGTGGCCGGACAGGCCCTATTGGATTT
cdr3_aa: CASSGRTGPIGF
clone_size: many
d_call: TRBD1
v_call: TRBV2
j_call: TRBJ1-3

cdr3_nt: TGTGCCAGCAGCTTGGGGGGCCAGGGTAATTCACCCCTCCACTTT
cdr3_aa: CASSLGGQGNSPLHF
clone_size: few
d_call: -
v_call: TRBV5-4
j_call: TRBJ1-6

cdr3_nt: TGTGCCAGCAGCAATGCGGACAGCCGAGGGAACACTGAAGCTTTCTTT
cdr3_aa: CASSNADSRGNTEAFF
clone_size: -
d_call: -
v_call: TRBV21-1
j_call: TRBJ1-1

cdr3_nt: TGTGCCAGCTCACCTTATGTGGGCTCCGGATCACCCCTCCACTTT
cdr3_aa: CASSPYVGSGSPLHF
clone_size: few
d_call: -
v_call: TRBV18
j_call: TRBJ1-6

cdr3_nt: TGTGCCAGCAGTTTATCGAGGAGCACAGATACGCAGTATTTT
cdr3_aa: CASSLSRSTDTQYF
clone_size: -
d_call: -
v_call: TRBV27
j_call: TRBJ2-3

cdr3_nt: TGTGCCAGCAGCTTGGGACACTCGAACACTGAAGCTTTCTTT
cdr3_aa: CASSLGHSNTEAFF
clone_size: -
d_call: -
v_call: TRBV5-8
j_call: TRBJ1-1

cdr3_nt: TGCGCCAGCAGCGACAGGGGCGGGGACTATGGCTACACCTTC
cdr3_aa: CASSDRGGDYGYTF
clone_size: -
d_call: TRBD1
v_call: TRBV10-2
j_call: TRBJ1-2

cdr3_nt: TGTGCCAGCAGCTTACAGGGAACAGATACGCAGTATTTT
cdr3_aa: CASSLQGTDTQYF
clone_size: -
d_call: -
v_call: TRBV11-3
j_call: TRBJ2-3

cdr3_nt: TGTGCCAGCTCACCACCGACTAGCGAATACAATGAGCAGTTCTTC
cdr3_aa: CASSPPTSEYNEQFF
clone_size: -
d_call: TRBD2
v_call: TRBV18
j_call: TRBJ2-1

cdr3_nt: TGTGCCACCAGCAGAGATGAGGGGGCCCTCCAAGAGACCCAGTACTTC
cdr3_aa: CATSRDEGALQETQYF
clone_size: -
d_call: TRBD1
v_call: TRBV15
j_call: TRBJ2-5

cdr3_nt: TGTGCCAGTAGTATGGTCAGGGAAAGCTCACCCCTCCACTTT
cdr3_aa: CASSMVRESSPLHF
clone_size: -
d_call: -
v_call: TRBV19
j_call: TRBJ1-6

cdr3_nt: TGTGCCATAAGCGGGGGCTCCTACGAGCAGTACTTC
cdr3_aa: CAISGGSYEQYF
clone_size: -
d_call: TRBD2
v_call: TRBV10-3
j_call: TRBJ2-7

cdr3_nt: TGTGCCAGCAGCGTCCGAGTGGATTCACCCCTCCACTTT
cdr3_aa: CASSVRVDSPLHF
clone_size: -
d_call: -
v_call: TRBV11-2
j_call: TRBJ1-6

cdr3_nt: TGCGCCAGCAGGTTAGCGGGAGCCACCTACGAGCAGTACTTC
cdr3_aa: CASRLAGATYEQYF
clone_size: once
d_call: TRBD2
v_call: TRBV5-1
j_call: TRBJ2-7

cdr3_nt: TGTGCCAGCAGTATGGGACAGCCCATTAACTATGGCTACACCTTC
cdr3_aa: CASSMGQPINYGYTF
clone_size: -
d_call: TRBD1
v_call: TRBV6-2/TRBV6-3
j_call: TRBJ1-2

cdr3_nt: TGTGCCAGCTCGCCGGGGGACGACGAAAAACTGTTTTTT
cdr3_aa: CASSPGDDEKLFF
clone_size: -
d_call: -
v_call: TRBV18
j_call: TRBJ1-4

cdr3_nt: TGTGCCAGCAGTTTAGTCCCGCCGGGACAGGGGATATATGGCTACACCTTC
cdr3_aa: CASSLVPPGQGIYGYTF
clone_size: -
d_call: TRBD1
v_call: TRBV27
j_call: TRBJ1-2

cdr3_nt: TGTGCCAGCAGTGAAGCTACCTTCGGGGGGAGCAAGTATGGCTACACCTTC
cdr3_aa: CASSEATFGGSKYGYTF
clone_size: -
d_call: -
v_call: TRBV2
j_call: TRBJ1-2

cdr3_nt: TGTGCCAGCAGCCTCCGGGCGGGAAGGGGATCCGTGGCGAAAAACACTGAAGCTTTCTTT
cdr3_aa: CASSLRAGRGSVAKNTEAFF
clone_size: -
d_call: -
v_call: TRBV6-6
j_call: TRBJ1-1

cdr3_nt: TGTGCCTGGAGTCCCCGGGGACAGGGCGGCGGCTACACCTTC
cdr3_aa: CAWSPRGQGGGYTF
clone_size: few
d_call: TRBD1
v_call: TRBV30
j_call: TRBJ1-2

cdr3_nt: TGTGCCAAACGAAACAGGGGCGGGAACACTGAAGCTTTCTTT
cdr3_aa: CAKRNRGGNTEAFF
clone_size: -
d_call: TRBD1
v_call: TRBV9
j_call: TRBJ1-1

cdr3_nt: TGTGCCAGCAGCGTACTCAGGGGGCGTGGGAACACTGAAGCTTTCTTT
cdr3_aa: CASSVLRGRGNTEAFF
clone_size: once
d_call: TRBD1
v_call: TRBV7-2
j_call: TRBJ1-1

cdr3_nt: TGTGCCAGCAGCGTAGCTGGCGGGGGGAACACCGGGGAGCTGTTTTTT
cdr3_aa: CASSVAGGGNTGELFF
clone_size: few
d_call: TRBD2
v_call: TRBV9
j_call: TRBJ2-2

cdr3_nt: TGTGCCAGCAGCGTAGTTTCAGGGGGCGCGGGGACTGAAGCTTTCTTT
cdr3_aa: CASSVVSGGAGTEAFF
clone_size: -
d_call: TRBD1
v_call: TRBV9
j_call: TRBJ1-1

cdr3_nt: TGTGCCAGCATCAGGTCGTGGGCGGGATCCTACGAGCAGTACTTC
cdr3_aa: CASIRSWAGSYEQYF
clone_size: -
d_call: -
v_call: TRBV6-5
j_call: TRBJ2-7

cdr3_nt: TGTGCCAGTATTGATCTTCTTGAAGGAGGCGGCTATGGCTACACCTTC
cdr3_aa: CASIDLLEGGGYGYTF
clone_size: -
d_call: -
v_call: TRBV19
j_call: TRBJ1-2

cdr3_nt: TGCGCCAGCAGCGACGTCGGGACTCCCAACAATGAGCAGTTCTTC
cdr3_aa: CASSDVGTPNNEQFF
clone_size: -
d_call: -
v_call: TRBV4-3
j_call: TRBJ2-1

cdr3_nt: TGTGCCTGGAGTGCGGGGGGGGGCGTCTATGGCTACACCTTC
cdr3_aa: CAWSAGGGVYGYTF
clone_size: -
d_call: -
v_call: TRBV30
j_call: TRBJ1-2

cdr3_nt: TGTGCCAGCGCCGGAGGGCAGCAAGAGACCCAGTACTTC
cdr3_aa: CASAGGQQETQYF
clone_size: -
d_call: -
v_call: TRBV2
j_call: TRBJ2-5

cdr3_nt: TGTGCCAGCACCCCCAGGAGCGGGGGGGCGAGCACAGATACGCAGTATTTT
cdr3_aa: CASTPRSGGASTDTQYF
clone_size: -
d_call: TRBD2
v_call: TRBV9
j_call: TRBJ2-3

cdr3_nt: TGTGCCAGCAGCTACGGACTGGCAGTCTATAGCAATCAGCCCCAGCATTTT
cdr3_aa: CASSYGLAVYSNQPQHF
clone_size: -
d_call: -
v_call: TRBV28
j_call: TRBJ1-5

cdr3_nt: TGTGCCAGCAGCTTAGGAGTATTTCAGGGGGCTAGGAGGAACACTGAAGCTTTCTTT
cdr3_aa: CASSLGVFQGARRNTEAFF
clone_size: -
d_call: TRBD1
v_call: TRBV7-2
j_call: TRBJ1-1

cdr3_nt: TGCGCCAGCTCACAGGGCACGGAGCTAGAGGAACTGTTTTTT
cdr3_aa: CASSQGTELEELFF
clone_size: -
d_call: -
v_call: TRBV5-1
j_call: TRBJ1-4

cdr3_nt: TGTGCCAGCAGCTTAGCGGTCAGGGGAGACACTGAAGCTTTCTTT
cdr3_aa: CASSLAVRGDTEAFF
clone_size: -
d_call: -
v_call: TRBV7-6
j_call: TRBJ1-1

cdr3_nt: TGTGCCAGTAGTATGCCAGACAGGGTGGAGAACACTGAAGCTTTCTTT
cdr3_aa: CASSMPDRVENTEAFF
clone_size: -
d_call: TRBD1
v_call: TRBV19
j_call: TRBJ1-1

cdr3_nt: TGCGCCAGCAGTTCGGACAGGAGCCCTCCCTACGAGCAGTACTTC
cdr3_aa: CASSSDRSPPYEQYF
clone_size: -
d_call: TRBD1
v_call: TRBV10-1
j_call: TRBJ2-7